This T cell receptor beta chain was identified during a study of shared clonotypes between healthy human individuals. Background on the study: Aged 18 to 49, the donors were two women and a few men.

Concerning this clone: The antigen remains undetermined.

The deep-level immunoSEQ assay was used. Only in-frame clones appear in the TCRdb table, and some are missing; sequencing was by immunoSEQ multiplex PCR. The table shows millions of clones, with 93% occurring only once. J lost 1 base, V lost 0 bases, and 7 bases had no gene match. The CDR3 has 17 amino acids. The germline V gene has CDR1 SGHAT and CDR2 FQNNGV. Broader study findings: Exclusively blood specimens were collected; tissue repertoires likely differ.

This sequence was found in a young man in good health. Some clones in this sample may be carry-over from other donors' samples. Sequencing used naive CD4+ T cells from PBMCs. Subset: CD45RA+ positively selected. The J gene is TRBJ2-3, the V gene TRBV11-2, with TRBD1 matching 7 bases. This CDR3 is CASSLDRNRGGTDTQYF. CDR3 DNA sequence: TGTGCCAGCAGCTTAGATCGGAACAGGGGAGGCACAGATACGCAGTATTTT.